A selection of T cell receptor beta chains follows, all from one sample in a study of blood T cell repertoires in COVID-19. The method was immunoSEQ multiplex PCR; TCRdb's version includes in-frame clones alone and lacks a portion of them. This table has hundreds of thousands of clones, approximately 88% appearing once. The material sequenced was peripheral blood. These receptors all stem from a man aged 40-49 years with acute or convalescent COVID-19. CDR3s include the opening cysteine and the closing phenylalanine or tryptophan. Fields, in order: V gene, D gene, J gene, CDR3 protein. The D gene is left open where the match is weak.

V: TRBV10-2; D: .; J: TRBJ1-1; CDR3: CASGRGPGTEAFF
V: TRBV4-1; D: .; J: TRBJ1-3; CDR3: CASSQDGRTAGNTIYF
V: TRBV11-2; D: .; J: TRBJ2-3; CDR3: CASSLDPREWDTQYF
V: TRBV18; D: TRBD1; J: TRBJ1-5; CDR3: CASSPGQGSNQPQHF
V: TRBV29-1; D: .; J: TRBJ1-1; CDR3: CSVRQGPGTEAFF
V: TRBV18; D: .; J: TRBJ1-6; CDR3: CASSPDRHNSPLHF
V: TRBV2; D: .; J: TRBJ2-2; CDR3: CASSWTVTGELFF
V: TRBV3-1/TRBV3-2; D: .; J: TRBJ1-4; CDR3: CASSQDRDWLFF
V: TRBV9; D: .; J: TRBJ2-2; CDR3: CASSVVSSSPTGELFF
V: TRBV27; D: .; J: TRBJ2-3; CDR3: CASSPTSIPDTQYF
V: TRBV12-3/TRBV12-4; D: .; J: TRBJ1-1; CDR3: CASSFGGYTEAFF
V: TRBV5-1; D: TRBD1; J: TRBJ1-2; CDR3: CASSLTGGPYGYTF
V: TRBV19; D: TRBD2; J: TRBJ2-1; CDR3: CASSLAGEYNEQFF
V: TRBV9; D: TRBD1; J: TRBJ2-1; CDR3: CASSVQGADNEQFF
V: TRBV14; D: TRBD2; J: TRBJ2-1; CDR3: CASSQALAGVEQFF
V: TRBV27; D: .; J: TRBJ2-7; CDR3: CASSLRGKSYEQYF
V: TRBV6-2/TRBV6-3; D: .; J: TRBJ2-1; CDR3: CASSYFRGDNEQFF
V: TRBV27; D: .; J: TRBJ1-2; CDR3: CASSPRPQGLGYTF
V: TRBV28; D: TRBD1; J: TRBJ2-3; CDR3: CASNPTGEYLADTQYF
V: TRBV11-2; D: .; J: TRBJ2-1; CDR3: CASSPGTFNYNEQFF
V: TRBV5-1; D: TRBD2; J: TRBJ2-1; CDR3: CASSQGLAGGEDEQFF
V: TRBV7-2; D: .; J: TRBJ2-5; CDR3: CASSLGGRGQETQYF
V: TRBV25-1; D: .; J: TRBJ1-3; CDR3: CASSPREPYSGNTIYF
V: TRBV4-1; D: .; J: TRBJ2-2; CDR3: CASGRGYEGELFF
V: TRBV4-3; D: .; J: TRBJ1-2; CDR3: CASSQVIGGSWGGYTF
V: TRBV29-1; D: .; J: TRBJ1-1; CDR3: CSVVGHSGHTEAFF
V: TRBV6-5; D: TRBD2; J: TRBJ2-1; CDR3: CASRGVGGRANEQFF
V: TRBV19; D: TRBD1; J: TRBJ2-1; CDR3: CASSIGTGQGANEQFF
V: TRBV5-1; D: .; J: TRBJ1-1; CDR3: CASSPYGEANTEAFF
V: TRBV7-3; D: TRBD2; J: TRBJ2-5; CDR3: CASSSSGSSTQYF
V: TRBV27; D: TRBD1; J: TRBJ1-6; CDR3: CASSLSPGQGISPLHF
V: TRBV7-2; D: TRBD2; J: TRBJ2-7; CDR3: CASSLGSSGSYEQYF
V: TRBV6-6; D: .; J: TRBJ2-7; CDR3: CASSYSAGIYEQYF
V: TRBV10-3; D: TRBD2; J: TRBJ2-7; CDR3: CAISDPGTSGRRNEQYF
V: TRBV4-1; D: TRBD2; J: TRBJ2-6; CDR3: CASSQVGLAGSRTGANVLTF
V: TRBV5-5; D: .; J: TRBJ1-6; CDR3: CASSLVAGSYNSPLHF
V: TRBV9; D: TRBD1; J: TRBJ1-2; CDR3: CASSVGGQGLGYTF
V: TRBV11-2; D: .; J: TRBJ2-3; CDR3: CASSLGLALGADTQYF
V: TRBV7-2; D: .; J: TRBJ1-3; CDR3: CASSLRRESGNTIYF
V: TRBV6-4; D: TRBD2; J: TRBJ2-1; CDR3: CASSDLAGVNEQFF
V: TRBV7-5; D: .; J: TRBJ1-2; CDR3: CVRSFRPGSEITYGYTF
V: TRBV14; D: .; J: TRBJ2-7; CDR3: CASSPRTWGYEQYF
V: TRBV30; D: .; J: TRBJ1-2; CDR3: CAWSVRGLYGYTF
V: TRBV5-1; D: TRBD2; J: TRBJ2-5; CDR3: CASSLAGSGAQETQYF
V: TRBV6-6; D: .; J: TRBJ2-1; CDR3: CASSYPRGGQSNEQFF
V: TRBV28; D: .; J: TRBJ1-5; CDR3: CASSIQGTPTHQPQHF
V: TRBV12-3/TRBV12-4; D: .; J: TRBJ1-1; CDR3: CASSRGQNTEAFF
V: TRBV5-5; D: .; J: TRBJ1-1; CDR3: CASSRDWGMNTEAFF
V: TRBV10-3; D: .; J: TRBJ2-1; CDR3: CATEGTPGDEQFF
V: TRBV7-2; D: .; J: TRBJ1-5; CDR3: CASTPSRGQPQHF
V: TRBV11-2; D: .; J: TRBJ1-4; CDR3: CASSLERGEKLFF
V: TRBV14; D: TRBD2; J: TRBJ2-1; CDR3: CASSRRQWLAGAYNEQFF
V: TRBV10-3; D: .; J: TRBJ1-5; CDR3: CASGEEQLGNQPQHF